The 24 T cell receptor beta chains below come from one sample, sequenced in a study of regulatory T cells in long-lasting Graves disease. Building the TCR beta libraries relied on iRepertoire HTBI primers, and CDR3 regions underwent Arm-PCR. Each CDR3 protein gets one entry after TCRdb re-called the multiplex PCR reads with MiXCR. The repertoire holds roughly 500,000 distinct CDR3 sequences, with approximately 13% as singletons. Documented time point: newly diagnosed GD, antithyroid drugs for less than 3 months. TCR sequences were obtained from RNA taken from PBMCs. These same data were also listed under a study on T cells in Graves' hyperthyroidism and ophthalmopathy.

The sequenced sample was peripheral blood mononuclear cells (PBMCs), obtained at new diagnosis, from a patient treated with antithyroid drugs. The receptors derive from a man aged 25 to 40 with Graves disease.

This clonotype was observed many times. The chain couples TRBV27 to TRBJ1-2, with D uncertain. The CDR3 length is 17 residues. Germline values: CDR1 MNHEY, CDR2 SMNVEV (reference sequence). Trimming left V 5 bases short and J 2 bases short, with 21 bases between. In DNA form, the CDR3 reads TGTGCCAGCAGTCCTAACCGCCGGGTGTCTGAGAACTATGGCTACACCTTC. It is translated as CASSPNRRVSENYGYTF.

This clonotype was seen more than once but under ten times. The chain couples TRBV10-3 to TRBJ1-2; TRBD1 matches 7 bases. Germline CDR1 is ENHRY and CDR2 is SYGVKD. V lost 6 bases, J lost 8 bases, and 6 bases stayed unmatched. The CDR3 is made up of 12 amino acids. CDR3 sequence (DNA): TGTGCCATCAGCCCGACAGGGACCGGCTACACCTTC. Translated: CAISPTGTGYTF.

About this clonotype itself: A read error is possible here, since a much larger clone lies one base away. The rearrangement joins TRBV7-2 to TRBJ2-2; tentatively, D is TRBD2 (5 bases). Germline lookup yields CDR1 SGHTA and CDR2 FQGNSA. The CDR3 extends over 15 amino acids. CDR3 coding DNA: TGTGCCAGCAGCTCCGCCCCCCCCCCCGCCGGGGAGCTGTGTTTT. This gives the protein CASSSAPPPAGELCF.

Of note for this clonotype: Mismatch with germline at one junction end may stem from a read error. Here the CDR3 DNA reads TGTGCCAGCAGCCTGGACGGGTATAATCCACCCCTCCACTTT. It is translated as CASSLDGYNPPLHF. The V call is TRBV11-2, the J call TRBJ1-6; D gene ambiguous. The CDR3 is 14 amino acids. Germline CDR1 SGHAT, CDR2 FQNNGV. Supplemented by reference TRBV11-2 and TRBJ1-6, the full variable domain reads EAGVAQSPRYKIIEKRQSVAFWCNPISGHATLYWYQQILGQGPKLLIQFQNNGVVDDSQLPKDRFSAERLKGVDSTLKIQPAKLEDSAVYLCASSLDGYNPPLHFGNGTRLTVT.

This clonotype was seen only a few times. This chain joins TRBV7-9 and TRBJ2-7; perhaps TRBD2 as D (6 bases). The CDR3 has 15 amino acids. Per germline, CDR1 SEHNR and CDR2 FQNEAQ (reference sequence). Between the trimmed V and J ends, which lost 2 bases and 3 bases, there was a span of 14 bases. The CDR3 reads CASSLMVGSGYEQYF. Here the CDR3 DNA reads TGTGCCAGCAGCTTAATGGTGGGTAGCGGCTACGAGCAGTACTTC.

This clonotype was counted at least ten times. V is TRBV7-3 and J is TRBJ1-1, with D maybe TRBD1 (5 bases). Germline assignment: CDR1 SGHTA and CDR2 FQGTGA. Trimming cost V 5 bases and J 4 bases, with 11 bases left between them. This CDR3 region has 13 residues. The CDR3 here is CASSRLGGTEAFF. CDR3 DNA sequence: TGTGCCAGCAGCCGTTTGGGGGGCACTGAAGCTTTCTTT.

V gene TRBV28 combines with J gene TRBJ1-5, with D possibly TRBD1 on 6 matching bases. V lost 4 bases, J lost 3 bases, and 19 bases lay in between. Germline CDR1 reads MDHEN; CDR2 reads SYDVKM. This CDR3 region has 17 residues. CDR3 nucleotide sequence: TGTGCCAGCAGTTCCCCGGGAACAGGGATCGTCAATCAGCCCCAGCATTTT. Protein sequence: CASSSPGTGIVNQPQHF.

The rearrangement joins TRBV27 to TRBJ2-1, with 8 positions matching TRBD2. Germline V lookup: CDR1 MNHEY, CDR2 SMNVEV (reference sequence). Trimming removed 2 bases from V and 8 bases from J; junction bases left unmatched: 14. This CDR3 region has 17 residues. CDR3 region: CASSLSVLAEEKHEQFF. In DNA form, the CDR3 reads TGTGCCAGCAGTTTAAGCGTACTAGCGGAGGAGAAGCATGAGCAGTTCTTC.

This clonotype turned up a few times. V and J are TRBV4-1 and TRBJ2-4, with D uncertain. Near its end, the DNA agrees better with TRBJ2-5, so the J call may be wrong. CDR3 size: 13 residues. Germline lookup yields CDR1 MGHRA and CDR2 YSYEKL. CDR3 sequence (DNA): TGCGCCAGCAGCCAAGATGTTGGACGGACCCAGTACTTC. Protein product: CASSQDVGRTQYF.

This clonotype was detected ten times or more. The V call is TRBV12-3 or TRBV12-4, the J call TRBJ1-6; maybe TRBD1 (5 bases). V lost 1 base and J 1 base, leaving 11 bases between the germline ends. The CDR3 length is 17 residues. The CDR3 DNA follows: TGTGCCAGCAGTTTAGAGGGGTTCCGATCCTATAATTCACCCCTCCACTTT. It specifies CASSLEGFRSYNSPLHF.

There are many counts of this clonotype. The chain joins TRBV9 to TRBJ1-2; 9 nucleotides align to TRBD1. V was pared by 3 bases and J by 4 bases, with 4 bases of the junction left unmatched. The CDR3 spans 14 residues. Germline loops: CDR1 SGDLS, CDR2 YYNGEE. The CDR3 DNA follows: TGTGCCAGCAGCGCCGGGACAGGGACCTATGGCTACACCTTC. This codes for CASSAGTGTYGYTF.

The sample holds a few counts of this clonotype. The genes are TRBV7-2 and TRBJ2-1; no definite D call. The CDR3 is 15 amino acids. V was shortened by 1 base and J by 8 bases, with 15 bases between the two germline ends. Germline-derived CDR1 and CDR2 are SGHTA and FQGNSA. Here the CDR3 reads CASSLGLVDGDEQFF. CDR3 nucleotides: TGTGCCAGCAGCTTAGGGCTAGTGGATGGAGATGAGCAGTTCTTC.

The chain has TRBV6-2 or TRBV6-3 and TRBJ1-6, with D unresolved. Germline CDR1 reads MNHEY; CDR2 reads SVGEGT. The CDR3 totals 14 residues. Between the trimmed V and J ends, which lost 3 bases and 5 bases, there was a span of 8 bases. This CDR3 is CASSYFSDNSPLHF. DNA for the CDR3: TGTGCCAGCAGTTATTTCAGCGATAATTCACCCCTCCACTTT.

This clonotype was seen at least ten times. The chain recombines TRBV29-1 with TRBJ1-5; D unclear. V was trimmed by 4 bases and J by 2 bases, leaving 12 bases between them. CDR3 length: 14 amino acids. Germline V lookup: CDR1 SQVTM, CDR2 ANQGSEA. The CDR3 DNA follows: TGCAGCGTTGGAGGTGGGGTTGGCAATCAGCCCCAGCATTTT. It is translated as CSVGGGVGNQPQHF.

The sample holds many counts of this clonotype. The chain combines TRBV7-9 with TRBJ2-5; TRBD2 might be the D (6 bases). V lost 2 bases to trimming and J lost 5 bases, with 12 bases between them. CDR1 is SEHNR and CDR2 is FQNEAQ in the germline V gene (reference sequence). The CDR3 is 14 residues long. CDR3 in amino acids: CASSLTTSLETQYF. The CDR3 coding sequence is TGTGCCAGCAGCTTAACGACTAGTTTGGAGACCCAGTACTTC. Drawing the rest from reference TRBV7-9 and TRBJ2-5, the complete variable domain is DTGVSQNPRHKITKRGQNVTFRCDPISEHNRLYWYRQTLGQGPEFLTYFQNEAQLEKSRLLSDRFSAERPKGSFSTLEIQRTEQGDSAMYLCASSLTTSLETQYFGPGTRLLVL.

To note about this clonotype: This may come from a read error, since a much larger clone is one base off. The conserved phenylalanine or tryptophan normally closing the CDR3 is absent here, so this likely arose from a read error. The chain carries TRBV6-9 and TRBJ2-7; the match to TRBD2 covers 14 bases. Germline V gene data show CDR1 as MNHGY and CDR2 as SVAAGI. The V and J ends lost 4 bases and 4 bases, in that order; junction bases with no gene match: 6. The CDR3 is made up of 16 amino acids. In DNA form, the CDR3 reads TGTGCCAGCAGTTTCCGACTAGCGGGAGGGGCTTACGAGCAGTACTAC. The encoded protein is CASSFRLAGGAYEQYY.

This clonotype came up many times. J is TRBJ2-5 and V is TRBV12-3 or TRBV12-4; TRBD1 might be the D (5 bases). The ends were cut back, 3 bases at V and 5 bases at J, with 16 bases in the middle. The CDR3 is 15 amino acids. CDR3 region: CASSLRGRVGETQYF. In DNA form, the CDR3 reads TGTGCCAGCAGTTTGAGAGGCAGGGTCGGGGAGACCCAGTACTTC.

This clonotype appeared many times. The chain links TRBV30 to TRBJ1-4, with D unresolved. The CDR3 sequence is 14 residues long. Germline assignment: CDR1 GTSNPN and CDR2 SVGIG (reference sequence). V gave up 3 bases and J gave up 8 bases, with 16 bases separating them. CDR3: CAWSVFAGYEKLFF. CDR3 sequence (DNA): TGTGCCTGGAGCGTATTCGCAGGTTACGAAAAACTGTTTTTT.

In the case of this clonotype: This may be a read error, as it is one base from a much larger clone. The gene calls are TRBV6-2 or TRBV6-3 and TRBJ1-1; possibly TRBD1 for D (5 bases). Germline lookup yields CDR1 MNHEY and CDR2 SVGEGT. This CDR3 spans 17 amino acids. CDR3 in amino acids: CASSYVREAGSRTEASF. Written as DNA, the CDR3 is TGTGCCAGCAGTTATGTCAGGGAGGCTGGGTCCCGAACTGAAGCTTCCTTT.

This clonotype occurred many times. The chain is built from TRBV13 and TRBJ1-6; D remains unclear. This CDR3 comprises 12 residues. With 5 bases removed from V and 7 bases from J, the gap between germline ends came to 6 bases. Germline V gives CDR1 PRHDT, CDR2 FYEKMQ (reference sequence). DNA for the CDR3: TGTGCCAGCAGCCTCAGGAATTCACCCCTCCACTTT. Amino acid sequence: CASSLRNSPLHF.

This chain uses TRBV2 with TRBJ1-1, with TRBD1 matching 7 bases. This CDR3 is 16 amino acids long. Germline loops: CDR1 SNHLY, CDR2 FYNNEI. With V trimmed by 8 bases and J by 0 bases, 12 bases remained unmatched. In DNA form, the CDR3 reads TGTGCCAGCGACCAACAGGGGAAGAGGATGAACACTGAAGCTTTCTTT. Protein product: CASDQQGKRMNTEAFF.

The V and J genes are TRBV27 and TRBJ2-7; TRBD2 aligns across 15 bases. The CDR3 runs to 17 residues. With V trimmed by 6 bases and J by 3 bases, 9 bases remained unmatched. Germline V lookup: CDR1 MNHEY, CDR2 SMNVEV (reference sequence). As DNA, the CDR3 is TGTGCCAGCAGGCGAAGCGGGACTAGCGGGAGGATCTACGAGCAGTACTTC. Protein: CASRRSGTSGRIYEQYF.

To note about this clonotype: The likely explanation is a read error, given a far larger clone one base away. The chain carries TRBV6-9 and TRBJ2-7; no firm D call. The CDR3 has 15 residues. The germline gives CDR1 MNHGY, CDR2 SVAAGI. V was shortened by 3 bases and J by 6 bases, with 18 bases between the two germline ends. The DNA of the CDR3 is TGTGCCAGCAGTTACGAAAGAGGACGGGTCGGCGAGCAGTACTTC. Its translation is CASSYERGRVGEQYF.

The V and J genes are TRBV9 and TRBJ2-5, with TRBD1 matching over 8 bases. The germline gives CDR1 SGDLS, CDR2 YYNGEE. The CDR3 length is 15 residues. With 0 bases clipped from V and 5 bases from J, the junction kept 6 bases outside the gene matches. CDR3 sequence: CASSVGARGQETQYF. Written as DNA, the CDR3 is TGTGCCAGCAGCGTAGGGGCCAGGGGGCAGGAGACCCAGTACTTC.